This is a list of T cell receptor beta chains from one sample in a study of cytomegalovirus exposure and HLA in healthy donors. Produced via immunoSEQ multiplex PCR; TCRdb's table is partial and in-frame only. This sample has approximately 70,000 clones; about two thirds occur once, and the top ten carry around 10%. Input material: PBMCs. These receptors came from a woman in her fifties or sixties in good health and CMV-seropositive. CDR3s include the opening cysteine and the closing phenylalanine or tryptophan.

J: TRBJ2-5
V: TRBV5-1
CDR3: CASSLQPPGLKETQYF

J: TRBJ1-5
V: TRBV10-1
CDR3: CASRNRDNSNQPQHF

J: TRBJ2-3
V: TRBV4-3
CDR3: CASSQAAPGGGDTQYF

J: TRBJ2-1
V: TRBV11-3
CDR3: CASSLEGTEYNEQFF

J: TRBJ2-1
V: TRBV18
CDR3: CASSPPAAGVDEQFF

J: TRBJ2-7
V: TRBV10-3
CDR3: CAISESGTDYEQYF

J: TRBJ1-1
V: TRBV7-8
CDR3: CASSLVAENTEAFF

J: TRBJ2-1
V: TRBV7-2
CDR3: CASSLAQTGGSYNEQFF

J: TRBJ1-4
V: TRBV29-1
CDR3: CSVRLQGRVEKLFF

J: TRBJ2-1
V: TRBV1
CDR3: CTSSHRGLAGRNEQFF

J: TRBJ2-1
V: TRBV27
CDR3: CASSLSGSYNEQFF

J: TRBJ2-1
V: TRBV28
CDR3: CASTWASGGAEPHNEQFF

J: TRBJ1-3
V: TRBV5-1
CDR3: CASSLESSGNTIYF

J: TRBJ2-7
V: TRBV5-4
CDR3: CASSLDNGWYEQYF

J: TRBJ1-5
V: TRBV30
CDR3: CAWSVSQGNQPQHF

J: TRBJ1-5
V: TRBV7-6
CDR3: CASSVGTGGNQPQHF

J: TRBJ1-1
V: TRBV7-8
CDR3: CASSWSGNTEAFF

J: TRBJ1-1
V: TRBV28
CDR3: CASSPQGANTEAFF

J: TRBJ1-2
V: TRBV25-1
CDR3: CASSGMGKGVYGYTF

J: TRBJ1-5
V: TRBV19
CDR3: CASNDRGNQPQHF

J: TRBJ1-1
V: TRBV28
CDR3: CASRGAEGVYPYLGAFF

J: TRBJ2-7
V: TRBV5-5
CDR3: CASSSQWGGRYEQYF

J: TRBJ1-5
V: TRBV25-1
CDR3: CATSSGYQPQHF

J: TRBJ2-7
V: TRBV27
CDR3: CASRTSGGAFYEQYF

J: TRBJ1-5
V: TRBV28
CDR3: CASSPAQGFNQPQHF

J: TRBJ1-1
V: TRBV11-2
CDR3: CASSLVGTGNTNTEAFF

J: TRBJ1-2
V: TRBV5-8
CDR3: CASSLAGLTPDGYTF

J: TRBJ2-7
V: TRBV5-6
CDR3: CASSLSRRAWGESYEQYF

J: TRBJ1-4
V: TRBV11-2
CDR3: CASSFARAGNNEKLFF

J: TRBJ1-2
V: TRBV28
CDR3: CASSLDRFGYTF

J: TRBJ2-2
V: TRBV5-6
CDR3: CASSLLTGGNTGELFF

J: TRBJ1-1
V: TRBV7-2
CDR3: CASSRQGNTEAFF

J: TRBJ2-3
V: TRBV5-1
CDR3: CASSHRDRETDTQYF

J: TRBJ2-1
V: TRBV7-2
CDR3: CASSLEGLAGGPGRNEQFF

J: TRBJ1-1
V: TRBV5-1
CDR3: CASSLQTNTEAFF

J: TRBJ2-5
V: TRBV5-1
CDR3: CASSFFSQETQYF

J: TRBJ2-7
V: TRBV29-1
CDR3: CSVEGPNPYEQYF

J: TRBJ1-6
V: TRBV9
CDR3: CASSVGQGALSPLHF

J: TRBJ2-1
V: TRBV30
CDR3: CAWSITSNEQFF

J: TRBJ2-6
V: TRBV14
CDR3: CASSSRSGANVLTF

J: TRBJ1-6
V: TRBV6-5
CDR3: CASKLGLHNSPLHF

J: TRBJ2-7
V: TRBV20-1
CDR3: CSAQRGDEQYF

J: TRBJ1-2
V: TRBV15
CDR3: CATSREQGYGYTF

J: TRBJ2-3
V: TRBV15
CDR3: CATSRQAADTQYF